This TCR beta chain was sequenced during a study of technical replicates of blood from four donors. This table comes from immunoSEQ multiplex PCR, and its TCRdb copy is limited to in-frame clones, with some not included. This sample has around 58,000 clones, with approximately 87% found just once. Losses at the gene ends were 6 bases for V and 4 bases for J; bases not matched to a gene: 5. This CDR3 has 14 residues. Germline V gene data show CDR1 as MNHNS and CDR2 as SASEGT. The chain combines TRBV6-1 with TRBJ2-1, with TRBD2 identical over 8 bases. This sequence was found in a human donor in good health. Some clones in this sample may be carry-over from other donors' samples. The sample taken for sequencing was PBMCs. CDR3 region: CASSGGANYNEQFF. The DNA for the CDR3 is TGTGCCAGCAGCGGGGGGGCGAATTACAATGAGCAGTTCTTC.